This TCR beta chain was identified in a study of CD8+CD57+ T cells in acquired aplastic anemia. General study results and limits: Patients were compared with controls for CD8+ Simpson's diversity, and no significant difference emerged.

It was genomic DNA that served as the template for profiling TCR beta VDJ and CDR3. Each CDR3 protein is one row after TCRdb ran MiXCR on the reads. The profile shows approximately 200,000 distinct CDR3 sequences, 64% of them singletons. Regarding this clonotype: The antigen remains undetermined.

This CDR3 region has 13 residues. The V end was cut by 6 bases, the J end by 2 bases, with 10 bases between. Germline lookup yields CDR1 SGHAT and CDR2 FQNNGV. This clonotype originated in a human donor with severe aplastic anemia or a healthy control (not recorded which). Sequencing was performed on sorted CD4+, CD8+, or CD8+CD57+ T cells (not recorded which) from PBMCs. The chain has TRBV11-2 and TRBJ2-5; D remains unclear. The CDR3 region has the DNA TGTGCCAGCAGTCAACAGCTACAAGAGACCCAGTACTTC. This codes for CASSQQLQETQYF.